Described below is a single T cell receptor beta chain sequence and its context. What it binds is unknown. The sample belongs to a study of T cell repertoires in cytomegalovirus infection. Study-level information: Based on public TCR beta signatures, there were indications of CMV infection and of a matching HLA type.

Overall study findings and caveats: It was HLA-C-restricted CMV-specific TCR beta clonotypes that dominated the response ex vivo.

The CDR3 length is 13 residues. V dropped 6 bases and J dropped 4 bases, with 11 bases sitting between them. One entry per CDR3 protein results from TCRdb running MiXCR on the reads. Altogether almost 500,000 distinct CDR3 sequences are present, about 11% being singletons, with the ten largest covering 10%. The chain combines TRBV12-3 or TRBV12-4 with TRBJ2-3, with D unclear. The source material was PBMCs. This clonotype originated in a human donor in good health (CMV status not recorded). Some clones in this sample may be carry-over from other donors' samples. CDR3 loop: CASRYIGSDTQYF. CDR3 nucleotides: TGTGCCAGCAGGTACATAGGTTCAGATACGCAGTATTTT.